Listed below are T cell receptor beta chains from one sample, sequenced in a study of T-cell memory formation after mild COVID-19. TCRdb ran MiXCR on the 5' RACE reads and lists one entry per CDR3 protein. Of 300,000 to 400,000 distinct CDR3 sequences listed, 28% are singletons. Sequencing was done on a sample of PBMCs or a T cell subset sorted from them (not recorded which). These receptors were collected from an adult woman who had mild COVID-19 (a few samples of this study predate the infection). Cell type and time point are not known. Each CDR3 is given with its conserved first and last residue. D genes are given only for firm matches. Size values are once, few and many counts, or a class for expanded clones, and some rows have none.

j_call d_call clone_size v_call cdr3_aa cdr3_nt
TRBJ1-2 - - TRBV24-1 CATSDFRQSYGYTF TGTGCCACCAGTGATTTCCGACAGAGCTATGGCTACACCTTC
TRBJ2-3 - - TRBV5-6 CASSLGAERRYF TGTGCCAGCAGCTTGGGCGCCGAGAGACGGTATTTT
TRBJ1-2 TRBD1 few TRBV29-1 CSVEEEGAQGYTF TGCAGCGTTGAAGAGGAGGGGGCGCAGGGCTACACCTTC
TRBJ2-3 - - TRBV12-3/TRBV12-4 CASTRADTQYF TGTGCCAGCACTAGAGCAGATACGCAGTATTTT
TRBJ2-5 TRBD1 few TRBV6-5 CASTPGGVEYF TGTGCCAGCACCCCAGGGGGCGTTGAGTACTTC
TRBJ2-3 TRBD1 - TRBV4-3 CASSQDPGQGTDTQYF TGCGCCAGCAGCCAAGACCCGGGACAGGGCACAGATACGCAGTATTTT
TRBJ2-1 TRBD1 - TRBV7-3 CASSLIGTAKGNEQFF TGTGCCAGCAGCTTGATTGGGACAGCCAAGGGCAATGAGCAGTTCTTC
TRBJ1-1 - few TRBV4-1 CASSQGDVTEAFF TGCGCCAGCAGCCAGGGTGACGTCACTGAAGCTTTCTTT
TRBJ2-7 TRBD2 - TRBV4-1 CASSQLLASGNEQYF TGCGCCAGCAGCCAATTATTGGCTAGCGGGAACGAGCAGTACTTC
TRBJ2-1 TRBD2 few TRBV12-3/TRBV12-4 CASTPGTSNEQFF TGTGCCAGCACTCCCGGGACTAGCAATGAGCAGTTCTTC
TRBJ2-5 - - TRBV12-3/TRBV12-4 CASSFQLYHPKETQYF TGTGCCAGCAGTTTTCAACTTTACCATCCGAAAGAGACCCAGTACTTC
TRBJ2-1 TRBD1 - TRBV24-1 CATRTGTGHNEQFF TGTGCCACCAGAACCGGGACAGGTCACAATGAGCAGTTCTTC
TRBJ2-4 - - TRBV25-1 CASSDQGLRPYNIQYF TGTGCCAGCAGTGACCAGGGGCTCCGTCCCTATAACATTCAGTACTTC
TRBJ1-1 TRBD1 few TRBV24-1 CATSLGTGNTEAFF TGTGCCACCAGTCTAGGGACAGGGAACACTGAAGCTTTCTTT
TRBJ2-3 TRBD2 few TRBV7-7 CASSLGLAGDPNTQYF TGTGCCAGCAGCTTAGGGCTAGCGGGGGACCCCAATACGCAGTATTTT
TRBJ1-5 - - TRBV27 CASSSAGNNQPQHF TGTGCCAGCAGTTCCGCCGGGAACAATCAGCCCCAGCATTTT
TRBJ2-4 TRBD1 - TRBV20-1 CSARGNRGDKNIQYF TGCAGTGCTAGAGGAAACAGGGGGGACAAAAACATTCAGTACTTC
TRBJ2-2 - - TRBV10-3 CAISDWTGGHTGELFF TGTGCCATCAGTGACTGGACGGGGGGCCACACCGGGGAGCTGTTTTTT
TRBJ2-3 - many TRBV7-9 CASSSTSQPTDTQYF TGTGCCAGCAGCTCGACCAGCCAACCCACAGATACGCAGTATTTT
TRBJ1-1 - - TRBV2 CASMNTEAFF TGTGCCAGCATGAACACTGAAGCTTTCTTT
TRBJ2-7 TRBD1 - TRBV4-1 CASSPGQGAIYEQYF TGCGCCAGCAGCCCCGGACAGGGGGCGATCTACGAGCAGTACTTC
TRBJ2-7 - - TRBV11-3 CASSLLPSYEQYF TGTGCCAGCAGCTTGCTCCCCTCCTACGAGCAGTACTTC